This is a list of T cell receptor beta chains from one sample in a study of T cell responses to AZD1222 COVID-19 vaccine. Profiled with immunoSEQ multiplex PCR; TCRdb holds only in-frame clones, not every one. The table includes about 25,000 clones, around nine tenths detected once. The sequenced sample was peripheral blood, obtained 28 days after the second AZD1222 dose. The receptors were gathered from an adult who received the AZD1222 COVID-19 vaccine. Each CDR3 is given with its conserved first and last residue. Fields, in order: J gene, V gene, D gene, clone size, CDR3 protein, CDR3 DNA. D genes are given only for firm matches. Clone size is not always given. Where it is, it says once, few, many or a class for expanded clones.

>TRBJ2-1|TRBV11-1|NA|NA
CASSQRGDEQFF
TGTGCCAGCAGCCAAAGGGGGGATGAGCAGTTCTTC
>TRBJ1-4|TRBV5-1|NA|NA
CASSSLTHSNEKLFF
TGCGCCAGCAGCTCCTTAACCCACTCTAATGAAAAACTGTTTTTT
>TRBJ2-6|TRBV30|NA|NA
CAWSVTGGANVLTF
TGTGCCTGGAGTGTAACGGGTGGGGCCAACGTCCTGACTTTC
>TRBJ1-5|TRBV19|NA|few
CASSITGQENQPQHF
TGTGCCAGTAGTATCACCGGGCAGGAGAATCAGCCCCAGCATTTT
>TRBJ2-7|TRBV7-2|TRBD2|NA
CASSLALLSGRAYEQYF
TGTGCCAGCAGCTTAGCGCTTTTAAGCGGGAGGGCCTACGAGCAGTACTTC
>TRBJ2-1|TRBV9|NA|once
CASSPRDGEQFF
TGTGCCAGCAGCCCCCGGGACGGGGAGCAGTTCTTC
>TRBJ2-1|TRBV19|NA|NA
CASSTSVNEQFF
TGTGCCAGTAGTACCTCCGTAAATGAGCAGTTCTTC
>TRBJ2-7|TRBV4-1|TRBD2|NA
CASSQDLGSGYSYEQYF
TGCGCCAGCAGCCAAGATTTAGGTAGCGGGTACTCCTACGAGCAGTACTTC
>TRBJ2-1|TRBV9|TRBD2|NA
CASNRGASGGYNEQFF
TGTGCCAGCAACCGAGGGGCTAGCGGGGGTTACAATGAGCAGTTCTTC
>TRBJ2-2|TRBV6-4|NA|NA
CASSDSGWETGELFF
TGTGCCAGCAGTGACTCCGGCTGGGAAACCGGGGAGCTGTTTTTT
>TRBJ1-1|TRBV15|NA|NA
CATSRGGGGEAFF
TGTGCCACCAGCAGAGGGGGCGGGGGGGAAGCTTTCTTT
>TRBJ1-4|TRBV3-1/TRBV3-2|NA|NA
CASSQAGSNEKLFF
TGTGCCAGCAGCCAAGCGGGATCTAATGAAAAACTGTTTTTT
>TRBJ1-6|TRBV5-5|NA|NA
CASSLAAAYNSPLHF
TGTGCCAGCAGCTTGGCAGCAGCCTATAATTCACCCCTCCACTTT
>TRBJ1-5|TRBV6-1|NA|NA
CASSEGGGPQHF
TGTGCCAGCAGTGAAGGCGGAGGTCCTCAGCATTTT
>TRBJ2-7|TRBV9|NA|NA
CASSVSHSPLYEQYF
TGTGCCAGCAGCGTATCCCACAGTCCGCTTTACGAGCAGTACTTC
>TRBJ2-5|TRBV6-5|NA|NA
CASSYLRTGKETQYF
TGTGCCAGCAGTTACCTCCGCACAGGGAAGGAGACCCAGTACTTC
>TRBJ1-1|TRBV9|NA|NA
CASSKTGNTEAFF
TGTGCCAGCAGCAAGACAGGGAACACTGAAGCTTTCTTT
>TRBJ2-5|TRBV5-1|TRBD1|NA
CASSLGQGAGETQYF
TGCGCCAGCAGCTTGGGGCAGGGGGCAGGGGAGACCCAGTACTTC
>TRBJ1-1|TRBV29-1|TRBD1|NA
CSVGQGVVTEAFF
TGCAGCGTTGGACAGGGCGTCGTCACTGAAGCTTTCTTT
>TRBJ1-4|TRBV11-2|NA|NA
CASSLGAGNEKLFF
TGTGCCAGCAGCTTAGGTGCGGGCAATGAAAAACTGTTTTTT
>TRBJ2-1|TRBV10-3|TRBD2|NA
CAISALAGGPDEQFF
TGTGCCATCAGCGCACTAGCGGGAGGGCCCGATGAGCAGTTCTTC
>TRBJ1-5|TRBV7-8|NA|NA
CASSLAAYSNQPQHF
TGTGCCAGCAGCTTAGCCGCTTATAGCAATCAGCCCCAGCATTTT
>TRBJ2-3|TRBV7-3|NA|NA
CASSSLVTDTQYF
TGTGCCAGCAGCTCCCTAGTCACAGATACGCAGTATTTT
>TRBJ2-1|TRBV2|NA|NA
CASSGSYNEQFF
TGTGCCAGCAGTGGCTCCTACAATGAGCAGTTCTTC
>TRBJ2-7|TRBV6-5|TRBD1|NA
CASSGQGSEQYF
TGTGCCAGCAGCGGACAGGGTAGCGAGCAGTACTTC
>TRBJ2-1|TRBV19|TRBD2|NA
CASSLGGGAGSYNEQFF
TGTGCCAGTAGTCTGGGGGGAGGGGCGGGCTCCTACAATGAGCAGTTCTTC
>TRBJ1-5|TRBV6-4|NA|once
CARGAPSNQPQHF
TGTGCCAGAGGGGCACCTAGCAATCAGCCCCAGCATTTT
>TRBJ1-1|TRBV2|NA|NA
CASRGPRDTEAFF
TGTGCCAGCAGGGGTCCCCGGGACACTGAAGCTTTCTTT
>TRBJ2-7|TRBV6-6|NA|NA
CASSYGITVYEQYF
TGTGCCAGCAGTTACGGTATCACAGTCTACGAGCAGTACTTC
>TRBJ1-1|TRBV7-8|NA|NA
CASSLGVRGVTEAFF
TGTGCCAGCAGCTTAGGAGTCAGGGGTGTCACTGAAGCTTTCTTT
>TRBJ2-3|TRBV27|TRBD2|NA
CASRKQRGRGTDTQYF
TGTGCCAGCAGAAAGCAGCGGGGCCGGGGCACAGATACGCAGTATTTT
>TRBJ2-5|TRBV28|NA|NA
CASSSPGVPETQYF
TGTGCCAGCAGTTCACCAGGGGTCCCAGAGACCCAGTACTTC
>TRBJ2-5|TRBV19|NA|NA
CASSVFGAQETQYF
TGTGCCAGTAGTGTGTTCGGAGCCCAAGAGACCCAGTACTTC
>TRBJ1-3|TRBV27|NA|NA
CASSLYSGKDGNTIYF
TGTGCCAGCAGTTTATATTCTGGGAAGGATGGAAACACCATATATTTT
>TRBJ2-7|TRBV28|TRBD2|NA
CASSPAGWREGSYEQYF
TGTGCCAGCAGCCCCGCGGGTTGGCGGGAGGGCTCCTACGAGCAGTACTTC
>TRBJ2-7|TRBV11-2|TRBD1|NA
CASSLDRGQGTVNYEQYF
TGTGCCAGCAGCTTAGATCGAGGACAGGGGACGGTGAACTACGAGCAGTACTTC
>TRBJ2-7|TRBV11-2|TRBD1|few
CASSERGPRDRVKVLYF
TGTGCCAGCAGCGAAAGAGGTCCTCGGGACAGGGTGAAGGTACTATACTTC
>TRBJ2-7|TRBV10-3|NA|once
CAISESGGSYEQYF
TGTGCCATCAGTGAGTCGGGTGGCTCCTACGAGCAGTACTTC
>TRBJ1-1|TRBV27|TRBD1|NA
CASSLFSGTGVTEAFF
TGTGCCAGCAGTTTATTCTCCGGGACAGGGGTGACTGAAGCTTTCTTT
>TRBJ1-3|TRBV25-1|NA|NA
CASSPPGHSGNTIYF
TGTGCCAGCAGTCCCCCTGGGCACTCTGGAAACACCATATATTTT
>TRBJ1-3|TRBV5-1|NA|medium-sized
CASSLSGTGNTIYF
TGCGCCAGCAGCTTGTCCGGGACTGGAAACACCATATATTTT
>TRBJ2-1|TRBV18|TRBD2|NA
CASSPGTSGHNEQFF
TGTGCCAGCTCACCGGGGACTAGCGGTCACAATGAGCAGTTCTTC
>TRBJ1-5|TRBV19|TRBD1|NA
CASSTRGQGAFQPQHF
TGTGCCAGTAGTACCCGAGGACAGGGGGCATTTCAGCCCCAGCATTTT
>TRBJ2-1|TRBV10-2|TRBD2|once
CASSETGTRGYNEQFF
TGCGCCAGCAGTGAAACCGGGACTAGGGGATACAATGAGCAGTTCTTC
>TRBJ1-5|TRBV2|NA|NA
CASSLGGGQPQHF
TGTGCCAGCAGTCTTGGGGGCGGGCAGCCCCAGCATTTT
>TRBJ2-3|TRBV24-1|NA|NA
CATSEDGTSTDTQYF
TGTGCCACCAGTGAAGACGGAACTAGCACAGATACGCAGTATTTT
>TRBJ2-5|TRBV29-1|NA|NA
CSAGQGGETQYF
TGCAGCGCCGGACAGGGAGGGGAGACCCAGTACTTC
>TRBJ1-3|TRBV6-6|TRBD1|once
CASSPIGTGAGNTIYF
TGTGCCAGCAGTCCAATCGGGACAGGGGCTGGAAACACCATATATTTT
>TRBJ1-6|TRBV5-1|NA|NA
CASSLTGTRYNSPLHF
TGCGCCAGCAGCTTAACGGGGACCCGCTATAATTCACCCCTCCACTTT
>TRBJ1-3|TRBV5-1|TRBD1|NA
CASSPGTGVGRSGNTIYF
TGCGCCAGCAGCCCCGGGACAGGGGTAGGGAGAAGTGGAAACACCATATATTTT
>TRBJ1-6|TRBV28|TRBD1|NA
CASSKTGTNSPLHF
TGTGCCAGCAGCAAGACAGGGACTAATTCACCCCTCCACTTT
>TRBJ1-1|TRBV7-9|TRBD1|NA
CASTGAGGGMNTEAFF
TGTGCCAGCACCGGGGCAGGGGGAGGAATGAACACTGAAGCTTTCTTT
>TRBJ2-7|TRBV14|NA|NA
CASSQDTYEQYF
TGTGCCAGCAGCCAAGACACCTACGAGCAGTACTTC
>TRBJ1-2|TRBV5-5|NA|NA
CASSLQGGLLYGYTF
TGTGCCAGCAGCTTGCAGGGCGGTCTTCTCTATGGCTACACCTTC
>TRBJ2-7|TRBV4-1|TRBD1|NA
CASSHPGQIYEQYF
TGCGCCAGCAGCCACCCGGGACAGATATACGAGCAGTACTTC
>TRBJ1-3|TRBV7-6|NA|NA
CASSLVAGNSGNTIYF
TGTGCCAGCAGCTTAGTAGCAGGAAACTCTGGAAACACCATATATTTT
>TRBJ1-2|TRBV10-2|NA|few
CASSDSVNYGYTF
TGCGCCAGCAGTGACAGCGTTAACTATGGCTACACCTTC